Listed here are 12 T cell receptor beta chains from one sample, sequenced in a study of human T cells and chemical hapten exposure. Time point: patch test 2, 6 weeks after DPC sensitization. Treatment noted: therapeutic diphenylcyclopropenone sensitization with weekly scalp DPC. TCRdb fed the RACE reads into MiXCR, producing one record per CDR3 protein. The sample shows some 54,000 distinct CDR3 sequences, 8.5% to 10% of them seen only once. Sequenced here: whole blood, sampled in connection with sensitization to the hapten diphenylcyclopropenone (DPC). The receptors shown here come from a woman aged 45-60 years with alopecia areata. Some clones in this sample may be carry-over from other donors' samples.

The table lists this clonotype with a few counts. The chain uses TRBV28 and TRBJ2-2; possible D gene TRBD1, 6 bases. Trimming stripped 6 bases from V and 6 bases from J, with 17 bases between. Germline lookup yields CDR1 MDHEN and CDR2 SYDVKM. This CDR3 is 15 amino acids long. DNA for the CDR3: TGTGCCAGCAGAGCTACCGGGACACTTCCCGGGGAGCTGTTTTTT. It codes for CASRATGTLPGELFF. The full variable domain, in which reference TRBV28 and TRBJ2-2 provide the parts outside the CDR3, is DVKVTQSSRYLVKRTGEKVFLECVQDMDHENMFWYRQDPGLGLRLIYFSYDVKMKEKGDIPEGYSVSREKKERFSLILESASTNQTSMYLCASRATGTLPGELFFGEGSRLTVL.

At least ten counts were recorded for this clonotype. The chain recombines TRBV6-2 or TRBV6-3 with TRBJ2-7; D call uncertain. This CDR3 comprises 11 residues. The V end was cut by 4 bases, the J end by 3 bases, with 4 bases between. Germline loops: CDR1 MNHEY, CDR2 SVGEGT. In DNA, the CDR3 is TGTGCCAGCAGTTTCTTCTACGAGCAGTACTTC. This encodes CASSFFYEQYF.

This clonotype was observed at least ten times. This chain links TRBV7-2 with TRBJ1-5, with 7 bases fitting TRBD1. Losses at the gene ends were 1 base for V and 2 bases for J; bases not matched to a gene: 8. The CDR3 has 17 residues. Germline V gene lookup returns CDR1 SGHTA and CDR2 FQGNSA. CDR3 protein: CASSLGQGGTGNQPQHF. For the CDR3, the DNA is TGTGCCAGCAGCTTAGGACAGGGAGGGACGGGCAATCAGCCCCAGCATTTT.

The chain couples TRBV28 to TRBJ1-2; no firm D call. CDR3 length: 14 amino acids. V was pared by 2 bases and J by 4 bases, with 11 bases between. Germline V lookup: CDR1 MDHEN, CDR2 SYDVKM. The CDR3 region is CASSLKGRIYGYTF. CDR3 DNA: TGTGCCAGCAGTTTAAAGGGTCGGATCTATGGCTACACCTTC.

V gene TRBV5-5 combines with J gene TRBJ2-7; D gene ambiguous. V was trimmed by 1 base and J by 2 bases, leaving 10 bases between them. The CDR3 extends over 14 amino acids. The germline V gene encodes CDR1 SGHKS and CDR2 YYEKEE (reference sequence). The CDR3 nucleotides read TGTGCCAGCAGCTTGACGGCAAGCGCCTACGAGCAGTACTTC. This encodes CASSLTASAYEQYF.

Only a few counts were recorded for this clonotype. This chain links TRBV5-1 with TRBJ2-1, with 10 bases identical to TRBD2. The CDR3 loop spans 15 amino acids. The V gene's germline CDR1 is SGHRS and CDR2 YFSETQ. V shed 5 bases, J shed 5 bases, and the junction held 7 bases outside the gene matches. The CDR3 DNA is TGCGCCAGCAGACCCACTAGCGGGACTAACAATGAGCAGTTCTTC. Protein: CASRPTSGTNNEQFF.

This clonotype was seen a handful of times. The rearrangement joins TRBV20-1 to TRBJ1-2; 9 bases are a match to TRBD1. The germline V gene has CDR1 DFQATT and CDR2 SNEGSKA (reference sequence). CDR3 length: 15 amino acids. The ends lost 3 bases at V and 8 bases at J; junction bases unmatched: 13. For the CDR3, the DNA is TGCAGTGCTAGGTTTGGGGGACAGGGAACTTTGGGCTACACCTTC. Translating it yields CSARFGGQGTLGYTF.

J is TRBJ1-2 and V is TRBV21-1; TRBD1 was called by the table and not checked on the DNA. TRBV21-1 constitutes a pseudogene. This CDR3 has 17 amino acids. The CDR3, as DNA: TGTGCCAGCAGCAAAGTGTCGGCGACAGAAACTAACTATGGCTACACCTTC. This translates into CASSKVSATETNYGYTF.

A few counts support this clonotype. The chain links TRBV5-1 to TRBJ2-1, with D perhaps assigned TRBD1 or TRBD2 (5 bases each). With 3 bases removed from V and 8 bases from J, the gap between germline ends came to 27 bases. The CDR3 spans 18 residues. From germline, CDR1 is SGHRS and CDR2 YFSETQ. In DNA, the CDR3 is TGCGCCAGCAGCTCATCTCTTCTGACAGCATCAGGAGGCGATGAGCAGTTCTTC. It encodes CASSSSLLTASGGDEQFF.

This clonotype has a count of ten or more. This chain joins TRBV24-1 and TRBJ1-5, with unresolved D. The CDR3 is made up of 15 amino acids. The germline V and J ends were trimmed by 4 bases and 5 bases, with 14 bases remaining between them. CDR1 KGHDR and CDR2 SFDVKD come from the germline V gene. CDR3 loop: CATSDHAGGDQPQHF. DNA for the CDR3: TGTGCCACCAGTGACCATGCGGGCGGGGATCAGCCCCAGCATTTT.

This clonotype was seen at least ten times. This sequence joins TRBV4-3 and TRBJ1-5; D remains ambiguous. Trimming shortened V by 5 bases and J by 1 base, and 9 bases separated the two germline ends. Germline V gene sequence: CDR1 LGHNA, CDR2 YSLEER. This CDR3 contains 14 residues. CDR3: CASSIKTSNQPQHF. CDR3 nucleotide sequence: TGCGCCAGCAGCATCAAGACCAGCAATCAGCCCCAGCATTTT.

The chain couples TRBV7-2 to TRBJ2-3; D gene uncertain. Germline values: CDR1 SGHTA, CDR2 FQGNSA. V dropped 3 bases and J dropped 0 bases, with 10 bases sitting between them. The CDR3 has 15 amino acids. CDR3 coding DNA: TGTGCCAGCAGCTTCAACGACTTAAGCACAGATACGCAGTATTTT. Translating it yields CASSFNDLSTDTQYF.